This TCR beta chain was identified during a study of blood T cell repertoires in COVID-19. Germline assignment: CDR1 KGHSH and CDR2 LQKENI. V was clipped by 5 bases and J by 7 bases; unmatched bases: 12. The CDR3 runs 17 residues. Study processing details: Amplification with reference gene primers provided the estimates of nucleated cell counts. Libraries were prepared by immunoSEQ multiplex PCR; TCRdb keeps only in-frame clonotypes and omits some of them. V and J calls plus clone size are reproduced from that table; the DNA served to infer D and trimming. Of some 270,000 clones listed, roughly 80% are singletons. This study enrolled people aged 18 to 89 from about 26 US geographic areas.

This TCR was recovered from a man aged 50-59 years who had recovered from COVID-19. The rearrangement links TRBV18 to TRBJ1-6; the match to TRBD1 covers 9 bases. Sequenced input: PBMCs or T cells enriched from blood (not recorded which). The CDR3: CASSSTGGGLGNSPLHF. The CDR3 DNA sequence: TGTGCCAGCTCATCGACAGGGGGTGGCCTGGGAAATTCACCCCTCCACTTT.